This T cell receptor (beta chain) comes out of a study of naive and memory T cell subsets. An equimolar mix of two oligonucleotides served as the beta constant-region primer for TRBC1 and TRBC2. One entry per CDR3 protein results from TCRdb running MiXCR on the UMI-ligation and nested PCR reads. The table records tens of thousands of distinct CDR3 sequences, around 13% of them present only once. Germline CDR1 is SQVTM and CDR2 is ANQGSEA. The CDR3 loop spans 12 amino acids. V lost 6 bases, J lost 4 bases, and 5 bases stayed unmatched. Sequenced: central memory CD4+ T cells from blood. The chain is built from TRBV29-1 and TRBJ1-2, with 7 positions matching TRBD1. The TCR comes from a human donor in good health. CDR3 loop: CSVEQGSYGYTF. The CDR3 coding sequence is TGCAGCGTAGAACAGGGGAGCTATGGCTACACCTTC. Drawing the rest from reference TRBV29-1 and TRBJ1-2, the complete variable domain is SAVISQKPSRDICQRGTSLTIQCQVDSQVTMMFWYRQQPGQSLTLIATANQGSEATYESGFVIDKFPISRPNLTFSTLTVSNMSPEDSSIYLCSVEQGSYGYTFGSGTRLTVV.